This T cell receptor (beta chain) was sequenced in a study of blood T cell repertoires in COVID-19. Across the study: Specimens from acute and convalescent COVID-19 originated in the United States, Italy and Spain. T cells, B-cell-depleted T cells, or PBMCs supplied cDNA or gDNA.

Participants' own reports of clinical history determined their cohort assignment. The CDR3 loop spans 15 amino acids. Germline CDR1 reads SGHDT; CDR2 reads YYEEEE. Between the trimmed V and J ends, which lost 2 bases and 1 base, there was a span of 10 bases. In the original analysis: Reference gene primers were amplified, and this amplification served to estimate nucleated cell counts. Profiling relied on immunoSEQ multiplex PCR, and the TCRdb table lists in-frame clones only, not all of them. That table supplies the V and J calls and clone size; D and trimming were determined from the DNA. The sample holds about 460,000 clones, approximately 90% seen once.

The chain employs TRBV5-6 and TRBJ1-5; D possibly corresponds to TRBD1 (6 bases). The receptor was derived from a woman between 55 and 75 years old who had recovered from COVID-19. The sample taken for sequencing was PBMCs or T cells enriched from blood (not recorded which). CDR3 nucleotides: TGTGCCAGCAGCTTATCAGGGGTGAGCAATCAGCCCCAGCATTTT. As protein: CASSLSGVSNQPQHF. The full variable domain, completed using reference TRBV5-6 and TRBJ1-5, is DAGVTQSPTHLIKTRGQQVTLRCSPKSGHDTVSWYQQALGQGPQFIFQYYEEEERQRGNFPDRFSGHQFPNYSSELNVNALLLGDSALYLCASSLSGVSNQPQHFGDGTRLSIL.